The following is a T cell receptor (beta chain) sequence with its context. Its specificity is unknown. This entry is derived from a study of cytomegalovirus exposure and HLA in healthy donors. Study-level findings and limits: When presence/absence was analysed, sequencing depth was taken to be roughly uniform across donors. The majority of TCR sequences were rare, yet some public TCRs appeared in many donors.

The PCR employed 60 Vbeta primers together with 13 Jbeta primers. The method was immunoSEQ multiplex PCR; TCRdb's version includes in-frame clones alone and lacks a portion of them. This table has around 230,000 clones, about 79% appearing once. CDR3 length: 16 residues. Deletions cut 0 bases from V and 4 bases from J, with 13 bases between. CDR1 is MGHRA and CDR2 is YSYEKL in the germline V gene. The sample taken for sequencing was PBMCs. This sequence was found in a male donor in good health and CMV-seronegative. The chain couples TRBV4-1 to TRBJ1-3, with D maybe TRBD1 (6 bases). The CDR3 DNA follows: TGCGCCAGCAGCCAAGATGGGTCAGGGGTGGGAAACACCATATATTTT. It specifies CASSQDGSGVGNTIYF.